A single sample gave rise to the 31 T cell receptor beta chains below, sequenced in a study of identical twins (dated by TCRdb to about 2016). To prepare the library, 5' RACE was applied. The sample was run on an Illumina HiSeq 2000. Clones were called with MiXCR by TCRdb after fastp trimmed the public reads at Q25, and only in-frame beta chains were retained. Identical CDR3 protein sequences are pooled into one entry, listed with their most common genes and DNA. The sample data list roughly 720,000 distinct CDR3 sequences, and about 18% of these were observed just once. Together, the top ten hold over 10% of the sample. This sample was also put to use in a study of T cells expressing NK-cell markers.

Sequencing was done on a sample of PBMCs. Receptors were obtained from a woman aged 18-35 years in good health.

This sequence joins TRBV20-1 and TRBJ2-1; D could derive from TRBD1 or TRBD2 (5 bases each). Germline V CDR1 and CDR2: DFQATT, SNEGSKA (reference sequence). The ends were cut back, 0 bases at V and 0 bases at J, with 15 bases in the middle. The CDR3 is 17 amino acids. This CDR3 is CSARDGGGISSYNEQFF. The DNA of the CDR3 is TGCAGTGCTAGAGATGGTGGGGGTATTAGCTCCTACAATGAGCAGTTCTTC.

This clonotype was observed a handful of times. V is TRBV20-1 and J is TRBJ2-7; 8 bases map to TRBD1. Looked up from germline, CDR1 is DFQATT and CDR2 is SNEGSKA (reference sequence). V shed 5 bases, J shed 3 bases, and the junction held 6 bases outside the gene matches. This CDR3 region has 13 residues. The chain's CDR3 is CSAPYRGNYEQYF. CDR3 bases: TGCAGTGCTCCTTACAGGGGGAACTACGAGCAGTACTTC.

This clonotype has only a few counts. The rearrangement links TRBV4-2 to TRBJ1-1, with D uncertain. CDR1 is LGHNA and CDR2 is YNFKEQ in the germline V gene. V lost 0 bases and J 3 bases, leaving 8 bases between the germline ends. The CDR3 covers 14 residues. The CDR3 spells CASSQDRADTEAFF. The CDR3, as DNA: TGTGCCAGCAGCCAAGATAGGGCAGACACTGAAGCTTTCTTT.

The V call is TRBV2, the J call TRBJ1-1; D not certain. The germline V gene encodes CDR1 SNHLY and CDR2 FYNNEI. Deletions cut 1 base from V and 4 bases from J, with 7 bases between. CDR3 length: 13 amino acids. CDR3 sequence: CASSEGFSTEAFF. CDR3 sequence (DNA): TGTGCCAGCAGTGAAGGGTTCAGCACTGAAGCTTTCTTT.

The chain has TRBV5-1 and TRBJ1-6; maybe TRBD1 (6 bases). This CDR3 region has 16 residues. In germline, CDR1 is SGHRS, CDR2 YFSETQ. V was pared by 7 bases and J by 6 bases, with 20 bases between. In DNA, the CDR3 is TGCGCCAGCGGGACCGGACAGTTCAATGGTAATTCACCCCTCCACTTT. It specifies CASGTGQFNGNSPLHF.

This clonotype showed up just a few times. The genes are TRBV29-1 and TRBJ1-2; 7 bases fit TRBD1. CDR1 is SQVTM and CDR2 is ANQGSEA in the germline V gene. Losses at the gene ends were 6 bases for V and 4 bases for J; bases not matched to a gene: 14. The CDR3 totals 15 residues. CDR3 in amino acids: CSVVEGGSIGYGYTF. CDR3 bases: TGCAGCGTCGTAGAAGGGGGCTCCATAGGCTATGGCTACACCTTC. Full variable domain (outside the CDR3, taken from reference TRBV29-1 and TRBJ1-2): SAVISQKPSRDICQRGTSLTIQCQVDSQVTMMFWYRQQPGQSLTLIATANQGSEATYESGFVIDKFPISRPNLTFSTLTVSNMSPEDSSIYLCSVVEGGSIGYGYTFGSGTRLTVV.

In its sample, this clonotype was seen a few times. The chain links TRBV12-3 or TRBV12-4 to TRBJ2-5; 8 nucleotides match TRBD1. After removal of 7 bases from V and 5 bases from J, the junction contained 12 bases not matched to a gene. The CDR3 extends over 15 amino acids. CDR3 sequence: CASTPGGRSGETQYF. The CDR3 coding sequence is TGTGCCAGCACCCCAGGGGGCCGGAGTGGGGAGACCCAGTACTTC.

This clonotype showed up just a few times. V gene TRBV11-2 combines with J gene TRBJ2-4; 7 positions match TRBD1. CDR3 length: 20 amino acids. Germline V gives CDR1 SGHAT, CDR2 FQNNGV. Trimming cost V 5 bases and J 3 bases; bases outside gene matches: 22. CDR3: CASSLYHGDTSYRGKNIQYF. The CDR3 DNA reads as TGTGCCAGCAGCCTTTACCACGGAGATACAAGTTACAGGGGCAAAAACATTCAGTACTTC.

A few counts support this clonotype. The V and J genes are TRBV29-1 and TRBJ2-6, with 9 bases matching TRBD1. CDR3 length equals 16 residues. In germline, CDR1 is SQVTM, CDR2 ANQGSEA. Unmatched junction bases numbered 6, after V lost 6 bases and J lost 0 bases. CDR3 residues: CSVDDRGNSGANVLTF. The CDR3 DNA sequence: TGCAGCGTCGACGACAGGGGGAACTCTGGGGCCAACGTCCTGACTTTC.

The rearrangement joins TRBV12-3 or TRBV12-4 to TRBJ1-5; the match to TRBD1 covers 9 bases. V trimming: 8 bases; J trimming: 6 bases; junction bases outside the gene matches: 17. The CDR3 runs to 17 residues. This CDR3 reads CASLPRQGDRAFQPQHF. In nucleotides, the CDR3 is TGTGCCAGCCTCCCCAGGCAGGGGGACAGGGCGTTTCAGCCCCAGCATTTT.

This clonotype was found a few times. This chain joins TRBV4-3 and TRBJ2-5, with TRBD2 identical over 7 bases. The V gene's germline CDR1 is LGHNA and CDR2 YSLEER. Trimming removed 0 bases from V and 5 bases from J; junction bases left unmatched: 12. The CDR3 length is 17 residues. The chain's CDR3 is CASSQDGTGGSRETQYF. CDR3 DNA sequence: TGCGCCAGCAGCCAAGATGGTACGGGCGGGAGTCGTGAGACCCAGTACTTC.

There are a few counts of this clonotype. The chain recombines TRBV2 with TRBJ2-7, with unresolved D. CDR3 length equals 12 residues. From germline, CDR1 is SNHLY and CDR2 FYNNEI. Trimming took off 7 bases at V and 9 bases at J, with 16 bases between the two ends. CDR3 nucleotides: TGTGCCAGCACGGCAGAACCTACGAGGCAGTACTTC. This encodes CASTAEPTRQYF.

The rearrangement links TRBV4-3 to TRBJ1-1, with 7 nucleotides matching TRBD1. J was trimmed by 5 bases and V by 4 bases; bases with no gene match: 7. The CDR3 consists of 14 residues. Per germline, CDR1 LGHNA and CDR2 YSLEER. CDR3 nucleotide sequence: TGCGCCAGCAGCCCCCGACAGGGTCATACTGAAGCTTTCTTT. Encoded protein: CASSPRQGHTEAFF.

This clonotype was found a few times. This chain uses TRBV20-1 with TRBJ2-7; D is unresolved. Looked up from germline, CDR1 is DFQATT and CDR2 is SNEGSKA (reference sequence). The CDR3 totals 16 residues. Trimming took 6 bases from V and 4 from J, leaving 25 bases between them. The CDR3 sequence is CSAHPPGLIHLYEQYF. CDR3 nucleotides: TGCAGTGCCCATCCCCCCGGGCTGATCCACCTTTACGAGCAGTACTTC.

The chain uses TRBV12-3 or TRBV12-4 and TRBJ2-5; 9 bases are a match to TRBD1. The CDR3 is made up of 15 amino acids. V trimming: 4 bases; J trimming: 5 bases; junction bases outside the gene matches: 8. CDR3 protein: CASSWQDRGQETQYF. The CDR3 DNA is TGTGCCAGCAGTTGGCAGGACAGGGGACAGGAGACCCAGTACTTC.

The rearrangement links TRBV5-5 to TRBJ2-5, with TRBD1 as a possible D gene (5 bases). This CDR3 has 16 residues. Germline-derived CDR1 and CDR2 are SGHKS and YYEKEE (reference sequence). V was cut by 0 bases and J by 1 base, with 13 bases left in between. The CDR3 loop reads CASSLVAGPFQETQYF. In DNA form, the CDR3 reads TGTGCCAGCAGCTTGGTCGCAGGGCCCTTCCAAGAGACCCAGTACTTC.

This clonotype was observed a few times. The chain links TRBV20-1 to TRBJ2-5; D is unresolved. V was cut by 1 base and J by 2 bases, with 8 bases left in between. Germline assignment: CDR1 DFQATT and CDR2 SNEGSKA (reference sequence). This CDR3 is built from 13 residues. CDR3 in DNA: TGCAGTGCTAGAGTTGCGGAGCAAGAGACCCAGTACTTC. Encoded protein: CSARVAEQETQYF.

This clonotype was seen more than once but under ten times. V usage is TRBV13 and J usage is TRBJ2-7; 7 bases align to TRBD1. The V segment lost 3 bases and the J segment 7 bases; nucleotides outside the gene matches: 6. Per the germline V gene, CDR1 is PRHDT and CDR2 is FYEKMQ (reference sequence). This CDR3 is built from 13 residues. The CDR3, as DNA: TGTGCCAGCAGCTTCGACAGGGTTGGAGAGCAGTACTTC. It is translated as CASSFDRVGEQYF. The full variable domain, completed using reference TRBV13 and TRBJ2-7, is AAGVIQSPRHLIKEKRETATLKCYPIPRHDTVYWYQQGPGQDPQFLISFYEKMQSDKGSIPDRFSAQQFSDYHSELNMSSLELGDSALYFCASSFDRVGEQYFGPGTRLTVT.

V and J are TRBV5-6 and TRBJ2-7; 10 positions agree with TRBD1. This CDR3 region has 15 residues. Germline V CDR1 and CDR2: SGHDT, YYEEEE. Trimming at V came to 4 bases and at J to 2 bases, leaving 6 bases not matched to a gene. The DNA of the CDR3 is TGTGCCAGCAGCCCGGGACAGGGGACGGCCTACGAGCAGTACTTC. Its translation: CASSPGQGTAYEQYF. Together with reference TRBV5-6 and TRBJ2-7, the CDR3 gives the full variable domain: DAGVTQSPTHLIKTRGQQVTLRCSPKSGHDTVSWYQQALGQGPQFIFQYYEEEERQRGNFPDRFSGHQFPNYSSELNVNALLLGDSALYLCASSPGQGTAYEQYFGPGTRLTVT.

V gene TRBV6-5 combines with J gene TRBJ1-1; D remains unclear. Per germline, CDR1 MNHEY and CDR2 SVGAGI. This CDR3 has 18 residues. Between the trimmed V and J ends, which lost 0 bases and 0 bases, there was a span of 17 bases. The CDR3 region is CASSYSSSSGRMNTEAFF. Here the CDR3 DNA reads TGTGCCAGCAGTTACTCGAGTTCGTCCGGGAGGATGAACACTGAAGCTTTCTTT.

The gene calls are TRBV5-5 and TRBJ2-5; D gene uncertain. The V gene's germline CDR1 is SGHKS and CDR2 YYEKEE (reference sequence). This CDR3 comprises 15 residues. Trimming stripped 7 bases from V and 5 bases from J, with 21 bases between. CDR3 sequence reads: CASEPFTSLMETQYF. In DNA, the CDR3 is TGTGCCAGCGAACCTTTTACCAGCTTGATGGAGACCCAGTACTTC.

The chain employs TRBV12-3 or TRBV12-4 and TRBJ1-2; no clear D gene. Trimming took 8 bases from V and 7 from J, leaving 14 bases between them. This CDR3 is 12 amino acids long. In DNA form, the CDR3 reads TGTGCCAGCGGCCCCTTCAAAATTGGCTACACCTTC. Its translation: CASGPFKIGYTF.

The chain links TRBV20-1 to TRBJ2-3; the D is unclear. The CDR3 contains 15 residues. Germline CDR1 is DFQATT and CDR2 is SNEGSKA (reference sequence). V lost 1 base and J 0 bases, leaving 11 bases between the germline ends. The CDR3 here is CSARASATSTDTQYF. The CDR3 DNA reads as TGCAGTGCTAGAGCATCTGCAACTAGCACAGATACGCAGTATTTT.

The chain links TRBV5-1 to TRBJ1-6; tentative D call: TRBD1 (5 bases). Trimming cost V 4 bases and J 9 bases, with 20 bases left between them. This CDR3 comprises 16 residues. Looked up from germline, CDR1 is SGHRS and CDR2 is YFSETQ. DNA for the CDR3: TGCGCCAGCAGCCGCGGAACAGGTTCCTTAGGTTCACCCCTCCACTTT. Encoded protein: CASSRGTGSLGSPLHF.

This clonotype was counted a few times. The chain employs TRBV13 and TRBJ2-1; 8 bases line up with TRBD2. Trimming removed 3 bases from V and 5 bases from J; junction bases left unmatched: 15. The V gene's germline CDR1 is PRHDT and CDR2 FYEKMQ (reference sequence). The CDR3 consists of 18 residues. Here the CDR3 DNA reads TGTGCCAGCAGCTTGGGGCTCGGGGGGGGTATAGGGCACAATGAGCAGTTCTTC. It is translated as CASSLGLGGGIGHNEQFF.

This clonotype turned up a few times. V and J are TRBV12-3 or TRBV12-4 and TRBJ1-1; D not certain. Between the trimmed V and J ends, which lost 2 bases and 6 bases, there was a span of 10 bases. The CDR3 contains 13 residues. The CDR3 loop is CASSLNRAAEAFF. DNA for the CDR3: TGTGCCAGCAGTTTAAACCGGGCTGCTGAAGCTTTCTTT.

This clonotype was seen a few times. The V gene is TRBV20-1, the J gene TRBJ2-7; the match to TRBD2 covers 12 bases. With V trimmed by 0 bases and J by 0 bases, 6 bases remained unmatched. CDR1 and CDR2 (germline): DFQATT, SNEGSKA (reference sequence). CDR3 length: 17 residues. The CDR3 loop reads CSARDWGLAGSSYEQYF. The CDR3 coding sequence is TGCAGTGCTAGAGATTGGGGACTAGCGGGCAGCTCCTACGAGCAGTACTTC.

The gene calls are TRBV20-1 and TRBJ2-1; 9 bases match TRBD2. CDR1 is DFQATT, CDR2 SNEGSKA, per germline (reference sequence). V shed 0 bases and J 2 bases; nucleotides not matched to a gene: 5. This CDR3 spans 16 amino acids. CDR3 in DNA: TGCAGTGCTAGAGATCCTTCTAGCGGGGCCTACAATGAGCAGTTCTTC. Protein sequence: CSARDPSSGAYNEQFF.

The chain is built from TRBV18 and TRBJ2-3; TRBD1 matches at 8 bases. The germline V gene has CDR1 KGHSH and CDR2 LQKENI. Trimming cost V 5 bases and J 6 bases; bases outside gene matches: 13. The CDR3 extends over 16 amino acids. The CDR3 DNA reads as TGTGCCAGCTCATCAAGGACAGGGCTCCTTAGGGATACGCAGTATTTT. The encoded protein is CASSSRTGLLRDTQYF.

The chain has TRBV5-1 and TRBJ2-7, with D perhaps matching TRBD1 (5 bases). The CDR3 contains 15 residues. The germline V gene encodes CDR1 SGHRS and CDR2 YFSETQ. The V and J ends lost 3 bases and 5 bases respectively, with 18 bases between them. CDR3 DNA sequence: TGCGCCAGCAGCTGGACAACAGGCTACGGCAACGAGCAGTACTTC. Translation: CASSWTTGYGNEQYF.

V gene TRBV7-2 combines with J gene TRBJ1-2; unclear D gene. This CDR3 is built from 16 residues. The germline gives CDR1 SGHTA, CDR2 FQGNSA. Trimming shortened V by 1 base and J by 4 bases, and 16 bases separated the two germline ends. The DNA for the CDR3 is TGTGCCAGCAGCTTAGGACAAGATGACCTTATCTATGGCTACACCTTC. Amino acids: CASSLGQDDLIYGYTF.